This is a list of T cell receptor beta chains from one sample in a study of OX40 agonist ivuxolimab in advanced cancers. TCRdb's copy holds only in-frame clones and misses some; the assay was immunoSEQ multiplex PCR. The repertoire holds nearly 50,000 clones, with roughly 89% as singletons. Source: CD4+ or CD8+ T cells sorted from blood, taken in a trial of the OX40 agonist ivuxolimab. These receptors were obtained from an adult with an advanced solid tumor such as melanoma, head and neck, liver or kidney cancer. CDR3s leave out the opening cysteine and the closing phenylalanine or tryptophan.

J gene: TRBJ2-7; V gene: TRBV4-3; CDR3 protein: ASSQEESSYEQY
J gene: TRBJ2-5; V gene: TRBV7-9; CDR3 protein: ASSSKLAGGPHKETQY
J gene: TRBJ2-7; V gene: TRBV23-1; CDR3 protein: ASSQRLQGYCSYEQY
J gene: TRBJ2-5; V gene: TRBV28; CDR3 protein: ASSSGTAENRETQY
J gene: TRBJ2-7; V gene: TRBV7-9; CDR3 protein: ASSFPPHGQSSYEQY
J gene: TRBJ1-2; V gene: TRBV27; CDR3 protein: ASREFAGTPNYGYT
J gene: TRBJ2-7; V gene: TRBV21-1; CDR3 protein: ASSKKSGQGLNEQY
J gene: TRBJ2-3; V gene: TRBV9; CDR3 protein: ASSETSGGASDTQY
J gene: TRBJ2-3; V gene: TRBV9; CDR3 protein: ASSADGVSTDTQY
J gene: TRBJ2-7; V gene: TRBV11-2; CDR3 protein: ASSSDSYEQY
J gene: TRBJ1-5; V gene: TRBV9; CDR3 protein: ASSEGTGEQPQH
J gene: TRBJ2-6; V gene: TRBV9; CDR3 protein: ASSVGGANVLT
J gene: TRBJ2-7; V gene: TRBV7-2; CDR3 protein: ASSAPVGPGAISFYEQY
J gene: TRBJ2-3; V gene: TRBV7-2; CDR3 protein: ASSPGPRGGTDTQY
J gene: TRBJ1-4; V gene: TRBV11-2; CDR3 protein: ASSFDSSWEKLF
J gene: TRBJ2-3; V gene: TRBV7-9; CDR3 protein: ASSPRTGGATDTQY
J gene: TRBJ2-7; V gene: TRBV7-9; CDR3 protein: ASSLGFGYEQY
J gene: TRBJ2-7; V gene: TRBV7-9; CDR3 protein: ASSLEGLWYEQY
J gene: TRBJ2-7; V gene: TRBV4-1; CDR3 protein: ASSPGPSYEQY
J gene: TRBJ2-7; V gene: TRBV19; CDR3 protein: ASSITPGQQDYEQY
J gene: TRBJ1-1; V gene: TRBV21-1; CDR3 protein: ASSNGQGTGQGNTEAF
J gene: TRBJ1-1; V gene: TRBV27; CDR3 protein: ASSLLGRETEAF
J gene: TRBJ2-2; V gene: TRBV28; CDR3 protein: ASSTLRDRYTGELF
J gene: TRBJ2-5; V gene: TRBV9; CDR3 protein: ASSESGAQETQY
J gene: TRBJ1-2; V gene: TRBV5-6; CDR3 protein: ASSPVTGNYGYT
J gene: TRBJ1-1; V gene: TRBV7-9; CDR3 protein: ASSGIGYSEAF
J gene: TRBJ2-1; V gene: TRBV4-3; CDR3 protein: ASSPGTGGGNEQF
J gene: TRBJ1-1; V gene: TRBV5-1; CDR3 protein: ASYGDSEEAF
J gene: TRBJ1-1; V gene: TRBV7-8; CDR3 protein: ASSLGTGETEAF
J gene: TRBJ2-7; V gene: TRBV6-6; CDR3 protein: ASSYESGGAGEQY
J gene: TRBJ2-5; V gene: TRBV6-5; CDR3 protein: ASSRDRGHQETQY
J gene: TRBJ1-2; V gene: TRBV6-1; CDR3 protein: ASSALILRDRPIRT
J gene: TRBJ2-7; V gene: TRBV7-9; CDR3 protein: ASNRPGQGHEQY
J gene: TRBJ2-3; V gene: TRBV19; CDR3 protein: ASSVQTDTQY
J gene: TRBJ2-1; V gene: TRBV6-6; CDR3 protein: ASDTQGTGNEQF
J gene: TRBJ2-3; V gene: TRBV9; CDR3 protein: ASSDSGGNTDTQY
J gene: TRBJ1-2; V gene: TRBV7-8; CDR3 protein: ASSTGQGNYGYT
J gene: TRBJ2-1; V gene: TRBV7-3; CDR3 protein: ASSLGLHNEQF
J gene: TRBJ2-7; V gene: TRBV7-9; CDR3 protein: ASSRRDRGLYEQY
J gene: TRBJ1-2; V gene: TRBV10-3; CDR3 protein: AISGGFGDYYGYT
J gene: TRBJ2-7; V gene: TRBV5-1; CDR3 protein: ASSVGGQEYEQY
J gene: TRBJ2-2; V gene: TRBV27; CDR3 protein: ASSLVSPGELF
J gene: TRBJ1-4; V gene: TRBV29-1; CDR3 protein: SVDFAGQVGEKLF
J gene: TRBJ2-7; V gene: TRBV19; CDR3 protein: ASSPDSSYEQY
J gene: TRBJ2-5; V gene: TRBV5-6; CDR3 protein: ASSLDRGEETQY
J gene: TRBJ2-3; V gene: TRBV19; CDR3 protein: ASSTLAGSTDTQY
J gene: TRBJ2-3; V gene: TRBV7-3; CDR3 protein: ASSLIAGGTDTQY
J gene: TRBJ1-2; V gene: TRBV29-1; CDR3 protein: SVDRGVFYGYT
J gene: TRBJ2-1; V gene: TRBV13; CDR3 protein: ASSLAGGSYNEQF
J gene: TRBJ1-1; V gene: TRBV19; CDR3 protein: ASGQGTEAF
J gene: TRBJ2-1; V gene: TRBV4-3; CDR3 protein: ASSRAGIGTGAHNEQF
J gene: TRBJ1-3; V gene: TRBV9; CDR3 protein: ASSVTIPGQSGNTIY
J gene: TRBJ2-4; V gene: TRBV7-2; CDR3 protein: ASSLEASPIQY